The next 15 T cell receptor beta chains were all read from a single sample in a study of cytomegalovirus exposure and HLA in healthy donors. Primers for the PCR totalled 60 Vbeta and 13 Jbeta. Only in-frame clones appear in the TCRdb table, and some are missing; sequencing was by immunoSEQ multiplex PCR. The table records about 210,000 clones, 82% of them present only once. Sequenced input: PBMCs. The receptors derive from a man aged 40-49 years in good health and CMV-seropositive.

The rearrangement joins TRBV15 to TRBJ2-7; 8 bases line up with TRBD1. This CDR3 comprises 16 residues. Germline CDR1 and CDR2: LNHNV and YYDKDF (reference sequence). With 2 bases clipped from V and 6 bases from J, the junction kept 12 bases outside the gene matches. The CDR3 region has the DNA TGTGCCACCAGCAGACCGTCCCGGGACAGGATCCGCGAGCAGTACTTC. It codes for CATSRPSRDRIREQYF.

The genes are TRBV4-1 and TRBJ1-4, with 9 bases matching TRBD1. The V segment lost 3 bases and the J segment 5 bases; nucleotides outside the gene matches: 4. CDR3 length: 15 amino acids. CDR1 and CDR2 from the germline V gene are MGHRA and YSYEKL. CDR3 region: CASSQGGTGNEKLFF. CDR3 in DNA: TGCGCCAGCAGCCAGGGAGGGACAGGGAATGAAAAACTGTTTTTT.

This chain uses TRBV23-1 with TRBJ1-2; D is uncertain. TRBV23-1 falls under the ORF class, with uncertain function. The CDR3 covers 14 residues. The ends were cut back, 0 bases at V and 1 base at J, with 6 bases in the middle. This CDR3 reads CASSQSKRNYGYTF. CDR3 coding DNA: TGCGCCAGCAGTCAATCGAAGCGTAACTATGGCTACACCTTC.

The V call is TRBV7-9, the J call TRBJ2-3, with D possibly TRBD2 on 5 matching bases. The V gene's germline CDR1 is SEHNR and CDR2 FQNEAQ (reference sequence). The V gene lost 2 bases and the J gene lost 6 bases, with 18 bases spanning the gap. CDR3 length: 16 amino acids. In DNA, the CDR3 is TGTGCCAGCAGCTTACTCCGGGATGTAAGAGGCGATACGCAGTATTTT. Protein product: CASSLLRDVRGDTQYF.

V gene TRBV2 combines with J gene TRBJ1-4, with D tentatively TRBD1 (6 bases). This CDR3 contains 13 residues. Trimming pared 6 bases from V and 5 bases from J, leaving 10 bases between. Germline V gene lookup returns CDR1 SNHLY and CDR2 FYNNEI. Here the CDR3 DNA reads TGTGCCAGCAGGGTCAGGGGCAATGAAAAACTGTTTTTT. This gives the protein CASRVRGNEKLFF.

The V call is TRBV7-9, the J call TRBJ2-3, with D possibly TRBD1 on 6 matching bases. Between the trimmed V and J ends, which lost 6 bases and 0 bases, there was a span of 13 bases. Germline V CDR1 and CDR2: SEHNR, FQNEAQ (reference sequence). This CDR3 contains 15 residues. The CDR3 nucleotides read TGTGCCAGCAGTTCCAGGGGCCCAAGCACAGATACGCAGTATTTT. Translated: CASSSRGPSTDTQYF.

This chain connects TRBV15 to TRBJ2-3, with 10 bases fitting TRBD2. Germline CDR1 and CDR2: LNHNV and YYDKDF (reference sequence). There are 17 residues in the CDR3. V gave up 0 bases and J gave up 2 bases; unmatched junction bases: 5. The DNA for the CDR3 is TGTGCCACCAGCAGAGAGGCTAGCGGGAGCCCCACAGATACGCAGTATTTT. This gives the protein CATSREASGSPTDTQYF.

The sample holds a few counts of this clone. This chain uses TRBV6-4 with TRBJ2-1, with TRBD2 identical over 10 bases. This CDR3 is built from 13 residues. Germline CDR1 MRHNA, CDR2 SNTAGT. V lost 6 bases and J lost 9; bases outside the gene matches: 5. The CDR3 sequence: CASRASGRSEQFF. The CDR3 DNA reads as TGTGCCAGCAGGGCTAGCGGGAGATCTGAGCAGTTCTTC.

A single count supports this clone. The identical CDR3 is also encoded by other nucleotide sequences in the sample. The chain has TRBV7-9 and TRBJ2-7, with a weak D call TRBD2 (6 bases). The CDR3 covers 14 residues. Germline loops: CDR1 SEHNR, CDR2 FQNEAQ (reference sequence). Here the CDR3 DNA reads TGTGCTAGCAGCTTAGGAGGGAGTGGGTACGAGCAGTACGTC. Translating it yields CASSLGGSGYEQYV.

V and J are TRBV7-9 and TRBJ2-7; D might be TRBD2 (5 bases). The CDR3 runs 15 residues. The germline gives CDR1 SEHNR, CDR2 FQNEAQ (reference sequence). The V gene lost 1 base and the J gene lost 1 base, with 11 bases spanning the gap. The chain's CDR3 is CASSLERYSSYEQYF. The CDR3 nucleotides are TGTGCCAGCAGCTTAGAGCGGTACAGTTCCTACGAGCAGTACTTC.

CDR3 in amino acids: CSVAGWANTGELFF. Written as DNA, the CDR3 is TGCAGCGTTGCAGGGTGGGCGAACACCGGGGAGCTGTTTTTT. The chain employs TRBV29-1 and TRBJ2-2; D is possibly TRBD1 (5 bases). The V end was cut by 4 bases, the J end by 0 bases, with 9 bases between. The CDR3 runs 14 residues. Germline loops: CDR1 SQVTM, CDR2 ANQGSEA.

This sequence joins TRBV27 and TRBJ2-7, with TRBD1 matching 9 bases. Germline V gene data show CDR1 as MNHEY and CDR2 as SMNVEV (reference sequence). The CDR3 extends over 15 amino acids. J gave up 5 bases and V 9 bases, and 14 bases lay outside the gene matches. The CDR3 sequence is CARLPVRDRENEQYF. Written as DNA, the CDR3 is TGTGCCAGACTCCCAGTCCGGGACAGGGAGAACGAGCAGTACTTC.

The rearrangement links TRBV14 to TRBJ2-3, with 12 nucleotides matching TRBD2. Unmatched junction bases numbered 7, after V lost 2 bases and J lost 7 bases. Germline V gene lookup returns CDR1 SGHDN and CDR2 FVKESK. The CDR3 is made up of 16 amino acids. The CDR3: CASSQWLAGGAHTQYF. The CDR3 DNA reads TGTGCCAGCAGCCAATGGCTAGCGGGAGGGGCGCATACGCAGTATTTT.

The chain combines TRBV29-1 with TRBJ2-3, with TRBD1 matching 8 bases. CDR3 size: 15 residues. Germline V gene data show CDR1 as SQVTM and CDR2 as ANQGSEA. Losses at the gene ends were 5 bases for V and 2 bases for J; bases not matched to a gene: 9. Written as DNA, the CDR3 is TGCAGCGTTTCCCCCGGGACAGGACCCACAGATACGCAGTATTTT. This translates into CSVSPGTGPTDTQYF.

This clone was counted a single time. This rearrangement joins TRBV7-8 to TRBJ2-7; no clear D gene. The CDR3 loop spans 12 amino acids. V gave up 4 bases and J gave up 3 bases, with 7 bases separating them. From germline, CDR1 is SGHVS and CDR2 FQNEAQ. CDR3 in DNA: TGTGCCAGCAGCTCCCCTTACTACGAGCAGTACGTC. It yields the protein CASSSPYYEQYV.